This T cell receptor beta chain is from a study of T cell responses to AZD1222 COVID-19 vaccine. Whole-study results and caveats: Donors were mostly white British, more females; clonal diversity possibly underestimated.

Comment on this clone: The antigen is undetermined.

The V and J ends lost 2 bases and 5 bases respectively, with 15 bases between them. This CDR3 contains 14 residues. In germline, CDR1 is GTSNPN, CDR2 SVGIG (reference sequence). Here immunoSEQ multiplex PCR was the method, and the copy in TCRdb shows in-frame clones only, minus some. This sample has approximately 100,000 clones, with more than 90% found just once. The sequence came from an adult in good health. The rearrangement uses TRBV30 and TRBJ1-1; the D gene is possibly TRBD1 (6 bases). The source was peripheral blood, collected on day 0 of AZD1222 vaccination. CDR3 sequence: CAWSITIGGTEAFF. In DNA form, the CDR3 reads TGTGCCTGGAGTATTACAATAGGGGGAACTGAAGCTTTCTTT.